The clone carrying this TCR beta chain was seen at least ten times. Trimming removed 5 bases from V and 8 bases from J; junction bases left unmatched: 8. The CDR3 runs to 14 residues. This record comes from a study of T cells in Graves' hyperthyroidism and ophthalmopathy. TCR beta CDR3 region amplification was performed from RNA transcripts. HTBI primers were used for first-round RT-PCR of the TCR CDR3. Each CDR3 protein is one row after TCRdb ran MiXCR on the multiplex PCR reads. The top ten clones hold less than 20% of a sample with approximately 640,000 distinct CDR3 sequences, around a sixth of them seen once.

This chain connects TRBV12-3 or TRBV12-4 to TRBJ2-1; 8 bases align to TRBD2. Specimen: blood. The TCR sequence derives from a man in his forties or fifties with Graves' hyperthyroidism. The CDR3 DNA reads as TGTGCCAGCAGTGAGCGGGAGAAACGGGATGAGCAGTTCTTC. It translates to CASSEREKRDEQFF.